The 13 T cell receptor beta chains in this list originate from one sample, sequenced in a study of naive and memory T cell subsets. Two oligonucleotides, mixed equimolar, formed the beta constant-region primer covering TRBC1 and TRBC2. Via MiXCR, TCRdb re-called the UMI-ligation and nested PCR reads, giving one row per CDR3 protein. The sample has 81,000 or so distinct CDR3 sequences; 7% to 8% are singletons. Source material: central memory CD4+ T cells from blood. Receptors originate from a human donor in good health.

CDR3 DNA sequence: TGTGCCAGTAGTAGCTTTTCCAGGGGTCTCCCTAGCACAGATACGCAGTATTTT. Its translation is CASSSFSRGLPSTDTQYF. This sequence joins TRBV19 and TRBJ2-3, with D tentatively TRBD1 (6 bases). Trimming stripped 4 bases from V and 0 bases from J, with 20 bases between. Germline V CDR1 and CDR2: LNHDA, SQIVND (reference sequence). This CDR3 region has 18 residues. The full variable domain, its missing parts supplied by reference TRBV19 and TRBJ2-3, is DGGITQSPKYLFRKEGQNVTLSCEQNLNHDAMYWYRQDPGQGLRLIYYSQIVNDFQKGDIAEGYSVSREKKESFPLTVTSAQKNPTAFYLCASSSFSRGLPSTDTQYFGPGTRLTVL.

The table lists this clonotype with a few counts. The CDR3 DNA reads TGCAGCGTTGGGGGATCAGGGGGCGAGCAGTACTTC. It encodes CSVGGSGGEQYF. This chain connects TRBV29-1 to TRBJ2-7; TRBD1 aligns across 7 bases. The CDR3 totals 12 residues. Per the germline V gene, CDR1 is SQVTM and CDR2 is ANQGSEA. V gave up 4 bases and J gave up 6 bases; unmatched junction bases: 6.

The table lists this clonotype with a few counts. The gene calls are TRBV5-6 and TRBJ2-3; D is uncertain. Looked up from germline, CDR1 is SGHDT and CDR2 is YYEEEE. The CDR3 has 16 amino acids. Trimming took 1 base from V and 0 from J, leaving 12 bases between them. The CDR3 DNA is TGTGCCAGCAGCTTGTTGGGCCTCCCTAGCACAGATACGCAGTATTTT. Its translation is CASSLLGLPSTDTQYF.

This chain uses TRBV20-1 with TRBJ2-7, with 11 nucleotides matching TRBD2. This CDR3 region has 12 residues. The germline CDR1 and CDR2 sequences are DFQATT and SNEGSKA (reference sequence). The CDR3: CSATSGKGEQYF. CDR3 DNA: TGCAGCGCGACTAGCGGGAAGGGAGAGCAGTACTTC.

The chain is built from TRBV12-3 or TRBV12-4 and TRBJ2-7; 8 nucleotides agree with TRBD2. The CDR3 spans 17 residues. The V segment lost 3 bases and the J segment 0 bases; nucleotides outside the gene matches: 10. The CDR3 nucleotides are TGTGCCAGCAGTTTTAGCGGGACGGCCTCGAGCTCCTACGAGCAGTACTTC. This sequence encodes CASSFSGTASSSYEQYF.

This clonotype was seen ten or more times. The rearrangement joins TRBV12-3 or TRBV12-4 to TRBJ1-6; 9 bases line up with TRBD1. The CDR3 has 11 residues. The V segment lost 5 bases and the J segment 13 bases; nucleotides outside the gene matches: 0. The CDR3 here is CASSGQGPLHF. The DNA of the CDR3 is TGTGCCAGCAGTGGACAGGGGCCCCTCCACTTT.

This clonotype was picked up many times. The J gene is TRBJ1-5, the V gene TRBV7-2; D is ambiguous. The CDR3 covers 13 residues. Trimming pared 3 bases from V and 7 bases from J, leaving 10 bases between. Germline lookup yields CDR1 SGHTA and CDR2 FQGNSA. In DNA, the CDR3 is TGTGCCAGCAGCTTGGTTGGGGAGCAGCCCCAGCATTTT. Translated, it gives CASSLVGEQPQHF.

This clonotype was counted many times. This chain joins TRBV12-3 or TRBV12-4 and TRBJ2-3, with TRBD1 identical over 9 bases. The J segment lost 6 bases and the V segment lost 8 bases, leaving 6 bases of the junction unmatched. The CDR3 has 13 residues. CDR3 nucleotide sequence: TGTGCCAGCGGGACAGGGCCATTGGATACGCAGTATTTT. It codes for CASGTGPLDTQYF.

This clonotype occurred many times. This sequence joins TRBV6-5 and TRBJ2-7; 7 bases agree with TRBD1. Germline V gives CDR1 MNHEY, CDR2 SVGAGI. V trimming: 6 bases; J trimming: 6 bases; junction bases outside the gene matches: 11. This CDR3 contains 14 residues. CDR3 sequence (DNA): TGTGCCAGCAGCCCACGGGGCAGGGGGAGCGAGCAGTACTTC. Protein product: CASSPRGRGSEQYF.

In this sample, this clonotype turned up many times. The gene calls are TRBV6-6 and TRBJ2-1, with D hard to call. The CDR3 totals 18 residues. Trimming stripped 0 bases from V and 0 bases from J, with 15 bases between. Germline V gives CDR1 MNHNY, CDR2 SVGAGI (reference sequence). DNA for the CDR3: TGTGCCAGCAGTTACTCTTCCCCGGCAAGCAGCTCCTACAATGAGCAGTTCTTC. Translated, it gives CASSYSSPASSSYNEQFF.

This clonotype was seen a handful of times. The rearrangement uses TRBV7-2 and TRBJ2-3; TRBD2 might be the D (5 bases). CDR3 length equals 14 residues. The V gene lost 3 bases and the J gene lost 3 bases, with 10 bases spanning the gap. Germline-derived CDR1 and CDR2 are SGHTA and FQGNSA. The CDR3 region is CASSFEGKTDTQYF. CDR3 sequence (DNA): TGTGCCAGCAGCTTCGAGGGAAAGACAGATACGCAGTATTTT.

The V gene is TRBV3-1, the J gene TRBJ1-6; D call uncertain. V lost 1 base to trimming and J lost 3 bases, with 7 bases between them. This CDR3 has 15 amino acids. The germline CDR1 and CDR2 sequences are LGHDT and YNNKEL (reference sequence). CDR3: CASSQGTRYNSPLHF. CDR3 nucleotides: TGTGCCAGCAGCCAAGGAACCCGCTATAATTCACCCCTCCACTTT. The entire variable domain, with the rest obtained from reference TRBV3-1 and TRBJ1-6, is as follows: DTAVSQTPKYLVTQMGNDKSIKCEQNLGHDTMYWYKQDSKKFLKIMFSYNNKELIINETVPNRFSPKSPDKAHLNLHINSLELGDSAVYFCASSQGTRYNSPLHFGNGTRLTVT.

This clonotype appeared a few times. The rearrangement uses TRBV10-3 and TRBJ2-7; unclear D gene. V lost 0 bases, J lost 4 bases, and 4 bases lay in between. CDR1 is ENHRY, CDR2 SYGVKD, per germline. The CDR3 consists of 12 residues. The CDR3: CAISESLYEQYF. Written as DNA, the CDR3 is TGTGCCATCAGTGAGTCCCTTTACGAGCAGTACTTC.